Sequencing of this T cell receptor beta chain was carried out in a study of blood T cell repertoires in COVID-19. Study details: Donors in the United States, Italy and Spain gave samples during acute or convalescent COVID-19. T cells, B-cell-depleted T cells, or PBMCs supplied cDNA or gDNA.

The CDR3 covers 13 residues. The germline V and J ends were trimmed by 6 bases and 4 bases, with 10 bases remaining between them. Germline loops: CDR1 SGHAT, CDR2 FQNNGV. Original handling: Estimation of nucleated cell counts was performed using reference gene primer amplification. TCRdb's table, derived via immunoSEQ multiplex PCR, lists solely in-frame clones and lacks some. The D gene and trimming were derived from the DNA, and the V and J assignments and clone size from that table. The sample yields tens of thousands of clones, about 88% seen once. The chain has TRBV11-2 and TRBJ1-5; TRBD1 might be the D (5 bases). This sequence originates from a man in his 60s with active COVID-19. Sequenced: peripheral blood. CDR3 sequence (DNA): TGTGCCAGCAGTCCAGGGATAAATCAGCCCCAGCATTTT. It yields the protein CASSPGINQPQHF.